This T cell receptor (beta chain) was sequenced in a study of blood T cell repertoires in COVID-19. V lost 3 bases, J lost 3 bases, and 18 bases lay in between. Per the germline V gene, CDR1 is SGHDT and CDR2 is YYEEEE. This CDR3 is built from 16 residues. In the original processing: Quantification of nucleated cells was approximated via reference gene primer amplification. The protocol was immunoSEQ multiplex PCR, while the TCRdb copy is restricted to in-frame clones and leaves out a portion. The V and J calls and clone size were taken over from that table, and D and trimming were inferred from the DNA. The table includes around 160,000 clones, roughly 79% detected once.

This sequence joins TRBV5-6 and TRBJ1-2; D is unclear. Material for sequencing was peripheral blood. This receptor was taken from a human donor with acute or convalescent COVID-19. The donor label of this sample is uncertain. The CDR3 sequence: CASSYGLQQMDYGYTF. CDR3 DNA sequence: TGTGCCAGCAGCTACGGACTCCAACAAATGGACTATGGCTACACCTTC.